This entry is about one T cell receptor beta chain. This entry is derived from a study of T cells in Graves' hyperthyroidism and ophthalmopathy. The CDR3 is made up of 13 amino acids. Per the germline V gene, CDR1 is DFQATT and CDR2 is SNEGSKA (reference sequence). V was clipped by 6 bases and J by 7 bases, with 19 bases between them. Those with hyperthyroidism were 18 to 65 years old, newly diagnosed, and ill for under 2 months. Exclusion followed for patients with uncontrolled infection, other autoimmune disease, pregnancy or lactation. Fresh peripheral blood, 7.5 to 10 ml of it, supplied the PBMCs. Amplification targeted TCR beta CDR3 regions from RNA transcripts. Primed by the HTBI set, a first-round RT-PCR was run on the TCR CDR3. TCRdb fed the multiplex PCR reads into MiXCR, producing one record per CDR3 protein. There are about 690,000 distinct CDR3 sequences in the sample; approximately 15% occur only once, and 15% to 18% lies in the top ten.

The V gene is TRBV20-1, the J gene TRBJ2-7; no reliable D call. This sequence was found in a man in his fifties with Graves' hyperthyroidism. The sequenced sample consisted of blood. The CDR3 here is CSASDPTRREQYF. CDR3 nucleotide sequence: TGCAGTGCATCGGACCCGACCCGTCGTGAGCAGTACTTC.